A selection of T cell receptor beta chains follows, all from one sample in a study of CD8 T cell repertoires and HIV-1 epitope variants. Measured with immunoSEQ multiplex PCR; TCRdb has only the in-frame clones, and not every one. The sample has over 4,000 clones, about 67% seen once; the top ten hold 44%. Their target antigens are unknown. The sequencing sample was made of cultured CD8+ T cells derived from PBMCs. Every receptor here comes from a male donor with HIV. CDR3s include the opening cysteine and the closing phenylalanine or tryptophan. D genes are given only for firm matches. The size entry is marked missing in some rows and otherwise reads once, few, many or a size class.

CDR3 DNA	CDR3 protein	clone size	D gene	V gene	J gene
TGTGCCAGCAGCTCCACCGGGACAGGGATCAATGAGCAGTTCTTC	CASSSTGTGINEQFF	.	TRBD1	TRBV7-6	TRBJ2-1
TGTGCCAGCAGCTCAGGGGGACAGCCTAATGAAAAACTGTTTTTT	CASSSGGQPNEKLFF	.	TRBD1	TRBV9	TRBJ1-4
TGTGCCATCAGTGATCTCTTTAGCGGGAGGGAAGAATCCACAGATACGCAGTATTTT	CAISDLFSGREESTDTQYF	.	TRBD2	TRBV10-3	TRBJ2-3
TGCGCCAGCAGCTTGAACAGGGAGGCCCTTGAAGCTTTCTTT	CASSLNREALEAFF	few	.	TRBV5-1	TRBJ1-1
TGTGCCAGCAGCCCTGAGGGCCCCTACAATGAGCAGTTCTTC	CASSPEGPYNEQFF	once	.	TRBV7-6	TRBJ2-1
TGCAGTGCTAGAGGGATGGGAGAGCAGTACTTC	CSARGMGEQYF	.	.	TRBV20-1	TRBJ2-7
TGTGCCAGCATGGGGCGTCCGGGGTACAATGAGCAGTTCTTC	CASMGRPGYNEQFF	.	.	TRBV6-1	TRBJ2-1
TGTGCCAGCAGTGGGACAGGCGGGACAGATACGCAGTATTTT	CASSGTGGTDTQYF	.	TRBD1	TRBV6-5	TRBJ2-3
TGCGCCAGCAGCCAATTTGCAGAGTACGAGCAGTACTTC	CASSQFAEYEQYF	few	.	TRBV4-3	TRBJ2-7
TGTGCCAGCAGTACTAGCGGGGGGTACGAGCAGTACTTC	CASSTSGGYEQYF	.	TRBD2	TRBV28	TRBJ2-7
TGTGCCTGGAGTACGGGGGCCAACTATGGCTACACCTTC	CAWSTGANYGYTF	once	.	TRBV30	TRBJ1-2
TGTGCCAGCAGTGAGGGGGACACCGGGGAGCTGTTTTTT	CASSEGDTGELFF	.	.	TRBV6-4	TRBJ2-2
TGTGCCAGCAGCTTCCCCAGTGGGCGGGCATATACCTACGAGCAGTACTTC	CASSFPSGRAYTYEQYF	.	.	TRBV7-8	TRBJ2-7
TGTGCCAGTAGTATCACAGGGACCTACGAGCAGTACTTC	CASSITGTYEQYF	.	.	TRBV19	TRBJ2-7
TGTGCCAGCAGCTTAGATATCAGGACGGGGCACAATGAGCAGTTCTTC	CASSLDIRTGHNEQFF	.	.	TRBV11-3	TRBJ2-1
TGTGCCAGCAGCCCGAGTCAGCCTGGAAACACCATATATTTT	CASSPSQPGNTIYF	once	.	TRBV7-9	TRBJ1-3
TGTGCCAGCAGCCACCGGGGTGGGGAGAGCTCCTACGAGCAGTACTTC	CASSHRGGESSYEQYF	.	.	TRBV11-2	TRBJ2-7
TGTGCCAGCAGCCCGACAGTTTCCTACGAGCAGTACTTC	CASSPTVSYEQYF	few	.	TRBV28	TRBJ2-7
TGTGCCAGCAGTCCGAGGGACAGGAACACTGAAGCTTTCTTT	CASSPRDRNTEAFF	few	TRBD1	TRBV28	TRBJ1-1
TGCAGCGTTGAGTCGAGGGGGCAGAACACCGGGGAGCTGTTTTTT	CSVESRGQNTGELFF	.	TRBD1	TRBV29-1	TRBJ2-2
TGTGCCAGCAGCCACACGACAGGGGTCCTAGATACGCAGTATTTT	CASSHTTGVLDTQYF	.	TRBD1	TRBV7-2	TRBJ2-3
TGTGCCAGCAGCTTAGTAAATCCTCTCAATGGCTACACCTTC	CASSLVNPLNGYTF	.	.	TRBV7-9	TRBJ1-2
TGTGCCAGCAGCCCAGCGGAATCCACCGGGGAGCTGTTTTTT	CASSPAESTGELFF	.	.	TRBV4-2	TRBJ2-2
TGTGCCAGCAGCAGAACTGGCCCGGGACCTGAAGCTTTCTTT	CASSRTGPGPEAFF	.	.	TRBV21-1	TRBJ1-1
TGTGCCAGCAGGCATGACAAGAACTACGAGCAGTACTTC	CASRHDKNYEQYF	once	.	TRBV28	TRBJ2-7
TGTGCCAGCAGTGACCAATCCTTTGGCGCAGATACGCAGTATTTT	CASSDQSFGADTQYF	.	.	TRBV25-1	TRBJ2-3
TGCGCCAGCAGTGAGACAGGGAGGGACATTCAGTACTTC	CASSETGRDIQYF	.	.	TRBV10-2	TRBJ2-4
TGTGCCAGCAGTTTAACCTTTATACGACCGGGACAGGGGGACTTACCCCTCACAGATACGCAGTATTTT	CASSLTFIRPGQGDLPLTDTQYF	.	TRBD1	TRBV28	TRBJ2-3
TGTGCCAGCAGTACTCACCCGGGACAGGGGGGACTAGCGGCCTTCTCCTACGAGCAGTACTTC	CASSTHPGQGGLAAFSYEQYF	.	.	TRBV28	TRBJ2-7
TGCAGCGCATCCCTGACAGATATGAACACTGAAGCTTTCTTT	CSASLTDMNTEAFF	.	.	TRBV29-1	TRBJ1-1
TGCAGCGTTGCCGGACTCACCGGGGAGCTGTTTTTT	CSVAGLTGELFF	.	.	TRBV29-1	TRBJ2-2
TGTGCCAGCAGCCAAAGGATGGATTATGAGCAGTTCTTC	CASSQRMDYEQFF	once	.	TRBV4-2	TRBJ2-1
TGCAGCGTCATGGGAGGGACAGGGGAGAATGAGCAGTTCTTC	CSVMGGTGENEQFF	.	TRBD1	TRBV29-1	TRBJ2-1
TGTGCCAGCAGTCTGGCCTCCTACGAGCAGTACTTC	CASSLASYEQYF	.	.	TRBV5-4	TRBJ2-7
TGTGCCAGCAGCCCGAAACCTGGGGCCAACGTCCTGACTTTC	CASSPKPGANVLTF	.	.	TRBV5-6	TRBJ2-6
TGTGCCAGCAGAATCGGGACCGATAATTCACCCCTCCACTTT	CASRIGTDNSPLHF	.	.	TRBV6-5	TRBJ1-6
TGTGCCAGCAGCGTAGCACTAGCCGGGGAGCTGTTTTTT	CASSVALAGELFF	.	.	TRBV9	TRBJ2-2
TGTGCCAGCAGCTTGGACAGCGGGAACACTGAAGCTTTCTTT	CASSLDSGNTEAFF	few	.	TRBV5-4	TRBJ1-1
TGTGCCAGCATCCCGACCATGGGCGGCAATCAGCCCCAGCATTTT	CASIPTMGGNQPQHF	.	.	TRBV27	TRBJ1-5
TGTGCCAGCAGCTTCGGAGATACGCAGTATTTT	CASSFGDTQYF	.	.	TRBV11-3	TRBJ2-3
TGTGCCAGTAAACCGTCGAGGCAGTCCTACGAGCAGTACTTC	CASKPSRQSYEQYF	.	.	TRBV19	TRBJ2-7
TGTGCCAGCAGCTTGGGGCCTTCTTTGGGAGATTACGAGCAGTACTTC	CASSLGPSLGDYEQYF	.	.	TRBV5-4	TRBJ2-7
TGTGCCAGCGGGGACAGGGCTGGGAACACTGAAGCTTTCTTT	CASGDRAGNTEAFF	.	TRBD1	TRBV27	TRBJ1-1
TGTGCCAGCAGCCCCGCGGACGCCAGGCCACTCTATGGCTACACCTTC	CASSPADARPLYGYTF	medium-sized	.	TRBV9	TRBJ1-2
TGTGCCAGCAGCCGCCTTGAACAGGGGGCCCAAGAGACCCAGTACTTC	CASSRLEQGAQETQYF	.	TRBD1	TRBV7-9	TRBJ2-5
TGTGCCACCCTAGGGGACTCTACTTACGAGCAGTACTTC	CATLGDSTYEQYF	large	.	TRBV10-3	TRBJ2-7
TGTGCCAGCTCACCGGGGACCACCGGCACAGATACGCAGTATTTT	CASSPGTTGTDTQYF	few	.	TRBV18	TRBJ2-3
TGTGCCAGTACCCGACAGGGGAACACCGGGGAGCTGTTTTTT	CASTRQGNTGELFF	.	TRBD1	TRBV19	TRBJ2-2
TGTGCCAGCAGCTTAGCGGGGGGGAGTCAGCCCCAGCATTTT	CASSLAGGSQPQHF	.	.	TRBV7-8	TRBJ1-5
TGTGCCAGCAGCACCGGACTAGCGGGCGCCTACGAGCAGTACTTC	CASSTGLAGAYEQYF	.	TRBD2	TRBV5-4	TRBJ2-7
TGTGCCAGCAGTTCGGACAGGGGGGAGGAGACCCAGTACTTC	CASSSDRGEETQYF	.	TRBD1	TRBV28	TRBJ2-5
TGTGCCAGCAGCCAGACCCCAGAGCAGTTCTTC	CASSQTPEQFF	.	.	TRBV11-2	TRBJ2-1
TGTGCCAGCAGTCCGGGACAATCCTACGAGCAGTACTTC	CASSPGQSYEQYF	.	.	TRBV27	TRBJ2-7
TGTGCCACCAGTATCGGGACGGACTATAATTCACCCCTCCACTTT	CATSIGTDYNSPLHF	.	.	TRBV15	TRBJ1-6